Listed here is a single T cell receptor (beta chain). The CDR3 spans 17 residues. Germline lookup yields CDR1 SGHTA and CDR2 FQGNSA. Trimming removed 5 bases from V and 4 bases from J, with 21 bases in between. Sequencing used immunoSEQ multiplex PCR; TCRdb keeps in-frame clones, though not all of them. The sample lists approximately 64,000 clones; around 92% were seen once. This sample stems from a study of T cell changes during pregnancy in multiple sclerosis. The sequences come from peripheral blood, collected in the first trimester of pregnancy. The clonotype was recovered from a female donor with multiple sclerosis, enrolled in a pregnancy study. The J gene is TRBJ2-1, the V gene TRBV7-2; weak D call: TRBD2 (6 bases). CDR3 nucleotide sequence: TGTGCCAGCAGCATCCGGACTACCAACCCTCTATACAATGAGCAGTTCTTC. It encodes CASSIRTTNPLYNEQFF.